This TCR beta chain was found in a study of blood T cell repertoires in COVID-19. Study-level information: Samples taken during acute and convalescent COVID-19 were collected in the United States, Italy and Spain.

Authors' processing steps: The assay estimated nucleated cells by amplifying reference gene primers. Clones were read by immunoSEQ multiplex PCR, and TCRdb kept only the in-frame ones, dropping some. The DNA was the basis for D and trimming; V, J and clone size are from that table. The sample contains 210,000 or so clones, about 84% of which appear only once. Participants' reported clinical history set cohort assignment. CDR1 is SGDLS, CDR2 YYNGEE, per germline. CDR3 length: 14 residues. After removal of 0 bases from V and 6 bases from J, the junction contained 5 bases not matched to a gene. The sequenced sample consisted of PBMCs or T cells enriched from blood (not recorded which). The rearrangement joins TRBV9 to TRBJ1-1; 7 bases are a match to TRBD1. The receptor comes from a woman aged 40 to 49 with acute COVID-19. Here the CDR3 reads CASSVAGTVPEAFF. Written as DNA, the CDR3 is TGTGCCAGCAGCGTAGCTGGGACAGTTCCTGAAGCTTTCTTT.